This note documents a single T cell receptor (beta chain) sequence. The CDR3 spans 16 residues. Germline values: CDR1 LNHDA, CDR2 SQIVND (reference sequence). Trimming removed 5 bases at V and 4 bases at J, with 21 bases between. The data originate from a study of shared clonotypes between healthy human individuals. The protocol was immunoSEQ multiplex PCR, while the TCRdb copy is restricted to in-frame clones and leaves out a portion. The sample has around 2,000,000 clones; over 85% are singletons. The gene calls are TRBV19 and TRBJ2-7; D is unclear. Sequenced material: naive CD4+ T cells sorted from blood. Subset here: CD45RA+ positively selected. This clonotype was sampled from a man younger than 30 in good health. Here the CDR3 DNA reads TGTGCCAGTAGTTCCAACAGCGATCCGTCACCTTACGAGCAGTACTTC. Translated: CASSSNSDPSPYEQYF.